This passage covers 2 T cell receptor beta chains from one sample sequenced in a study of control samples from healthy donors and cancer patients. Using immunoSEQ multiplex PCR, the repertoire was profiled, and TCRdb retains in-frame clones only, with some absent. Of 90,000 to 110,000 clones in the sample, about nine tenths are singletons; the top ten hold 4.4%. Sequencing used blood. Receptors originate from a human donor in good health. The donor label of this sample is uncertain.

This clone was picked up a small number of times. The chain uses TRBV10-3 and TRBJ1-1; D is ambiguous. This CDR3 spans 14 amino acids. Germline-derived CDR1 and CDR2 are ENHRY and SYGVKD. Trimming removed 11 bases from V and 10 bases from J, with 26 bases in between. The CDR3 reads CAPSGGISISRAFF. CDR3 DNA: TGTGCCCCCTCAGGCGGCATAAGCATCTCTCGAGCTTTCTTT.

This chain links TRBV27 with TRBJ2-2; 7 bases agree with TRBD1. In germline, CDR1 is MNHEY, CDR2 SMNVEV (reference sequence). J gave up 0 bases and V 4 bases, and 5 bases lay outside the gene matches. The CDR3 spans 16 residues. The CDR3 DNA is TGTGCCAGCAGTTCGCTTGGGACAGCGAACACCGGGGAGCTGTTTTTT. Amino acid sequence: CASSSLGTANTGELFF.